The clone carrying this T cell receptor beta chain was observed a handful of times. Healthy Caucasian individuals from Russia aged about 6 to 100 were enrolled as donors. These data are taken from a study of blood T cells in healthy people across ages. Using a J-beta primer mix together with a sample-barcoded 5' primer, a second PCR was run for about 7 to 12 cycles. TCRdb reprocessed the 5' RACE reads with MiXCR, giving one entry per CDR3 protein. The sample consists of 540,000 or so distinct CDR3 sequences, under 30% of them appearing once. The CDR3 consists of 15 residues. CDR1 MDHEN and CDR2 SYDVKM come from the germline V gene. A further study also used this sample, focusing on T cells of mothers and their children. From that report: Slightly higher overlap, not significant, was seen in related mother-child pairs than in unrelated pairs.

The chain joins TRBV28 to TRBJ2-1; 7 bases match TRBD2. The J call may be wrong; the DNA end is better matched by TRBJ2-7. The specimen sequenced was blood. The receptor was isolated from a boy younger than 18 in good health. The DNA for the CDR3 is TGTGCCAGCAGTTTCATCCAGCGGGACTACTACGAGCAGTACTTC. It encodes CASSFIQRDYYEQYF.